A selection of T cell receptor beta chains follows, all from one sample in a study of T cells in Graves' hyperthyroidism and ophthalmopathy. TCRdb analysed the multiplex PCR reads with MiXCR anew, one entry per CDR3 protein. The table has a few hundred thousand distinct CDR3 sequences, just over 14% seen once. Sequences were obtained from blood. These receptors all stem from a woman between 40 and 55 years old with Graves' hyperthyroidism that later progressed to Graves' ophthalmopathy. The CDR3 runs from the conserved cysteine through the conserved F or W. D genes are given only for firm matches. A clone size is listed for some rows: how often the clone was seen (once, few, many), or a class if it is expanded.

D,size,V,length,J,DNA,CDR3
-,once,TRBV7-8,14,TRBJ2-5,TGTGCCAGCGGCTTCAGTTACGGGGAGCAGACGCAGTACTTC,CASGFSYGEQTQYF
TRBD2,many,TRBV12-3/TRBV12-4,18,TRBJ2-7,TGTGCCAGCAGTTTGGGGACTAGAATTAGTAGGAGTAGCTACGAGCAGTACTTC,CASSLGTRISRSSYEQYF
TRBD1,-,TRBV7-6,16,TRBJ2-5,TGTGCCAGCAGCTTAGTCGGGACAGGAAACCAAGAGACCCAGTACTTC,CASSLVGTGNQETQYF
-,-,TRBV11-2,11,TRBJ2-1,TGTGCCAGCAGCCGAAAAAATGAGCAGTTCTTC,CASSRKNEQFF
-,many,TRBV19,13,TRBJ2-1,TGTGCCAGTAGGCGGGTGATAGGCAATGAGCAGTTCTTC,CASRRVIGNEQFF
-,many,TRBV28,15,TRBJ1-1,TGTGCCACCCGGACGGCTCCCAACCTGAGCACTGAAGCTTTCTTT,CATRTAPNLSTEAFF
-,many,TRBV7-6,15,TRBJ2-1,TGTGCCAGCAGCTTAGGGGCTCAGTCCTACAATGAGCAGTTCTTC,CASSLGAQSYNEQFF
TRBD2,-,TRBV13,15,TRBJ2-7,TGTGCCAGCAGCTTAGCTAGCGGAGGCCCCCACGAGCAGTACTTC,CASSLASGGPHEQYF
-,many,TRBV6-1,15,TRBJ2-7,TGTGCCAGCAGTGGGAACAGGGACTCGGGCTACGAGCAGTACTTC,CASSGNRDSGYEQYF
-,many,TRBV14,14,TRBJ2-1,TGTGCCAGCAGCCAAGAAGTGGCTAGCGATGAGCAGTTCTTC,CASSQEVASDEQFF
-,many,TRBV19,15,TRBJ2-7,TGTGCCAGTAGTGGCATTCCCCGCCGCTCCTACGAGCAGTACTTC,CASSGIPRRSYEQYF
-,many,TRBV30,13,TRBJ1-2,TGTGCCTGGAGCCCAGGGGAAAACTATGGCTACACCTTC,CAWSPGENYGYTF
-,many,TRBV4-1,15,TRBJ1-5,TGCGCCAGCAGCCAAGAGCAGGGTCCAGGGCAGCCCCAGCATTTT,CASSQEQGPGQPQHF
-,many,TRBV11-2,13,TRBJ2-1,TGTGCCAGCAGCTTAGATAGGGGCAATGAGCAGTTCTTC,CASSLDRGNEQFF
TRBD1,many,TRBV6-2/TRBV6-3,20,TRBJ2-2,TGTGCCAGCAGTTACTCTTCCCGGAACTACAGGGGTAGGAACACCGGGGAGCTGTTTTTT,CASSYSSRNYRGRNTGELFF
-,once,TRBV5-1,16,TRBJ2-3,TGCGCCAGCAGCGTCCGGGGAGCCTTGTTCACAGATACGCAGTATTTT,CASSVRGALFTDTQYF
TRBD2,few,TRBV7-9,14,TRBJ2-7,TGTGCCAGCAGCGGACTAGCGGATCTCTACGAGCAGTACTTC,CASSGLADLYEQYF
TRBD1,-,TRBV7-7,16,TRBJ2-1,TGTGCTAGCAGCCCCCAGGGGGCCTACCTCCACAATGAGCAGTCCTTC,CASSPQGAYLHNEQSF
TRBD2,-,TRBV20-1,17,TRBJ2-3,TGCAGTGCTATCCCGTCTGGGCTAGCGGGAGGGCCAGATACGCAGTATTTT,CSAIPSGLAGGPDTQYF
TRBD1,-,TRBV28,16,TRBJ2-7,TGTGCCAGCAGTCAACAAGGGACAGGGGTTTCCTACGAGCAGTACTTC,CASSQQGTGVSYEQYF
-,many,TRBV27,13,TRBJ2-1,TGTGCCAGCGGATATCAGGGATTGGGGGAGCAGTTCTTC,CASGYQGLGEQFF
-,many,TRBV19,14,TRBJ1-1,TGTGCCAGTGCCGTAAGGAACATGAACACTGAAGCTTTCTTT,CASAVRNMNTEAFF
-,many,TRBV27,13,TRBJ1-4,TGTGCCAGCAGTCCCCACGGTAATGAAAAACTGTTTTTT,CASSPHGNEKLFF
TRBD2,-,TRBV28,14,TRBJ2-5,TGTGCCAGCAGGCCCCGGGACTATCAAGAGACCCAGTACTTC,CASRPRDYQETQYF
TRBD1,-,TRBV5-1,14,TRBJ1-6,TGCGCCAGCAGAGAAGAGGGGGCGAGGTGGCCCCTCCACTTT,CASREEGARWPLHF
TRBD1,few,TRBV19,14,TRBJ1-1,TGTGCCAGTAGTCCGACAGGGGGGAGGACTGAAGCTTTCTTT,CASSPTGGRTEAFF
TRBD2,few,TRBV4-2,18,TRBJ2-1,TGTGCCAGCAGCCAAGATTTTGGGGGAGGGTCCGTCTACAATGAGCAGTTCTTC,CASSQDFGGGSVYNEQFF
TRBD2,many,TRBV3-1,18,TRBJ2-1,TGTGCCAGCAGCCAAGATTCTATCGGACTAGCGGGTCACAATGAGCAGTTCTTC,CASSQDSIGLAGHNEQFF
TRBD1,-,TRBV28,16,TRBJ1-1,TGTGCCAGCAGTTCATCCGGGACAGGGGGGTACACTGAAGCTTTCTTT,CASSSSGTGGYTEAFF
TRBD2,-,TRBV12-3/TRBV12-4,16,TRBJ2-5,TGTGCCAGCAGTTTATCTAGCGGGAGCTCCGGGGAGACCCAGTACTTC,CASSLSSGSSGETQYF
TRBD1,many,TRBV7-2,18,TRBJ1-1,TGTGCCAGCAGCTTCAGCCGGACAGGGAAAGGTCGGAACACTGAAGCTTTCTTT,CASSFSRTGKGRNTEAFF
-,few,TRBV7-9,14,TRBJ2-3,TGTGCCAGCAGCCCCCCCGGACGGTCAGATACGCAGTATTTT,CASSPPGRSDTQYF
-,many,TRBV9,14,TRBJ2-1,TGTGCCAGCAGCACAGGACAGCAGTACAATGAGCAGTTCTTC,CASSTGQQYNEQFF
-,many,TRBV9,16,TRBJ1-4,TGTGCCAGCAGCGTAGGGACAGTCCCTAATAATGAAAAACTGTTTTTT,CASSVGTVPNNEKLFF
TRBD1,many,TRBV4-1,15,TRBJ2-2,TGCGCCAGCAGCCAGGGACAGGGTCGGACCGGGGAGCTGTTTTTT,CASSQGQGRTGELFF